Below are 25 T cell receptor beta chains sequenced from a single sample in a study of CD8+CD57+ T cells in acquired aplastic anemia. TCR beta VDJ and CDR3 profiling used genomic DNA as template. TCRdb re-called the reads through MiXCR, storing one row per CDR3 protein. The sample has fewer than 250,000 distinct CDR3 sequences; around half are singletons. Sequenced material: sorted CD4+, CD8+, or CD8+CD57+ T cells (not recorded which) from PBMCs. The receptors were gathered from a human donor in good health, serving as a control.

This clonotype was counted many times. The V and J genes are TRBV7-9 and TRBJ1-4; maybe TRBD1 (5 bases). This CDR3 is 13 amino acids long. Germline-derived CDR1 and CDR2 are SEHNR and FQNEAQ (reference sequence). The ends were cut back, 6 bases at V and 8 bases at J, with 13 bases in the middle. The CDR3 here is CASSLMGVEKLFF. The CDR3 nucleotides read TGTGCCAGCAGTTTAATGGGGGTCGAAAAACTGTTTTTT.

The chain recombines TRBV19 with TRBJ2-7; no clear D. The CDR3 length is 15 residues. V was shortened by 5 bases and J by 5 bases, with 19 bases between the two germline ends. Germline V gene sequence: CDR1 LNHDA, CDR2 SQIVND (reference sequence). The DNA of the CDR3 is TGTGCCAGTAGTGTACCTTCGTTGGGGTTCAACGAGCAGTACTTC. Translated: CASSVPSLGFNEQYF.

The rearrangement joins TRBV7-9 to TRBJ1-2; D is possibly TRBD1 (6 bases). CDR3 length equals 15 residues. Trimming removed 6 bases at V and 5 bases at J, with 19 bases between. In germline, CDR1 is SEHNR, CDR2 FQNEAQ (reference sequence). The CDR3 nucleotides read TGTGCCAGCAGTTACGCAGGGGTACATAGTTATGGCTACACCTTC. Translation: CASSYAGVHSYGYTF.

This chain links TRBV20-1 with TRBJ2-3, with 9 bases matching TRBD1. The V gene end was trimmed by 3 bases and the J gene end by 2 bases; junction bases not matched to a gene: 15. The germline CDR1 and CDR2 sequences are DFQATT and SNEGSKA (reference sequence). The CDR3 has 18 residues. CDR3 protein: CSARDEIRGQGYTDTQYF. The CDR3 nucleotides read TGCAGTGCTAGGGACGAAATCCGGGGACAGGGATACACAGATACGCAGTATTTT.

V usage is TRBV7-2 and J usage is TRBJ2-1; D not resolved. Germline V gene lookup returns CDR1 SGHTA and CDR2 FQGNSA. CDR3 length: 13 residues. Trimming shortened V by 2 bases and J by 4 bases, and 6 bases separated the two germline ends. The DNA for the CDR3 is TGTGCCAGCAGCTTACAGGCTTACAATGAGCAGTTCTTC. Translating gives CASSLQAYNEQFF.

This clonotype occurred many times. The J gene is TRBJ1-5, the V gene TRBV11-2; no clear D gene. The CDR3 runs to 13 residues. V was pared by 3 bases and J by 7 bases, with 10 bases between. Per the germline V gene, CDR1 is SGHAT and CDR2 is FQNNGV. CDR3: CASSFGERQPQHF. The CDR3 DNA reads TGTGCCAGCAGCTTCGGAGAGCGGCAGCCCCAGCATTTT.

This clonotype has only a few counts. The CDR3 DNA reads TGTGCCAGCAGTTTAAAAAAGGGGGCGAGCTCCTACAATGAGCAGTTCTTC. It codes for CASSLKKGASSYNEQFF. The chain recombines TRBV12-3 or TRBV12-4 with TRBJ2-1; 7 nucleotides line up with TRBD1. The CDR3 length is 17 residues. V trimming: 2 bases; J trimming: 0 bases; junction bases outside the gene matches: 7.

Only one count was recorded for this clonotype. This chain connects TRBV30 to TRBJ1-4; D perhaps matches TRBD1 (5 bases). The germline CDR1 and CDR2 sequences are GTSNPN and SVGIG (reference sequence). V was cut by 4 bases and J by 17 bases, with 11 bases left in between. CDR3 length: 9 residues. The chain's CDR3 is CAWTGTYFF. In DNA form, the CDR3 reads TGTGCCTGGACAGGGACCTACTTTTTT.

The CDR3 sequence is CASSSGVTNKKLFF. The CDR3, as DNA: TGTGCCAGCAGTTCGGGTGTTACGAATAAAAAACTGTTTTTT. The rearrangement links TRBV25-1 to TRBJ1-4, with D unclear. The CDR3 length is 14 residues. CDR1 MGHDK and CDR2 SYGVNS come from the germline V gene. V lost 5 bases, J lost 9 bases, and 16 bases lay in between.

The genes are TRBV10-2 and TRBJ1-6; D gene ambiguous. Trimming left V 7 bases short and J 6 bases short, with 10 bases between. The germline CDR1 and CDR2 sequences are WSHSY and SAAADI. The CDR3 runs to 13 residues. The CDR3 reads CASKELANSPLHF. DNA of the CDR3: TGCGCCAGCAAAGAGCTTGCTAATTCACCCCTCCACTTT.

The J gene is TRBJ1-2, the V gene TRBV29-1; D is possibly TRBD1 (5 bases). The CDR3 sequence is 12 residues long. The V and J ends lost 7 bases and 8 bases respectively, with 17 bases between them. The germline gives CDR1 SQVTM, CDR2 ANQGSEA. CDR3 region: CSARPGMGGYTF. The CDR3 region has the DNA TGCAGCGCTCGACCAGGGATGGGCGGCTACACCTTC.

The rearrangement joins TRBV7-8 to TRBJ1-2; perhaps TRBD1 as D (6 bases). Germline V lookup: CDR1 SGHVS, CDR2 FQNEAQ. The V and J ends lost 0 bases and 8 bases respectively, with 10 bases between them. The CDR3 consists of 13 residues. CDR3 protein: CASSLATGQGYTF. Here the CDR3 DNA reads TGTGCCAGCAGCTTAGCCACAGGGCAAGGCTACACCTTC.

In its sample, this clonotype was seen many times. V is TRBV5-1 and J is TRBJ1-3; a possible D gene is TRBD1 (6 bases). Deletions cut 2 bases from V and 0 bases from J, with 12 bases between. Germline loops: CDR1 SGHRS, CDR2 YFSETQ. The CDR3 is 16 residues long. As DNA, the CDR3 is TGCGCCAGCAGCTTAATGACAGGCAGCTCTGGAAACACCATATATTTT. Amino acid sequence: CASSLMTGSSGNTIYF.

Concerning this clonotype itself: As the CDR3 is not closed by the conserved phenylalanine or tryptophan, this likely results from a read error. The limits of the CDR3 on the DNA are not certain, so only TCRdb's listed CDR3 is given. The chain is built from TRBV7-2 and TRBJ1-2. Germline CDR1 and CDR2: SGHTA and FQGNSA. A total of 8 residues make up the CDR3, ends included. The CDR3 loop reads CASSQGSS.

This clonotype was picked up many times. This chain links TRBV2 with TRBJ2-5, with D possibly being TRBD2 (5 bases). CDR3 length: 14 residues. CDR1 and CDR2 (germline): SNHLY, FYNNEI. The V end was cut by 7 bases, the J end by 7 bases, with 19 bases between. CDR3 residues: CASTKGSHEGTQYF. CDR3 bases: TGTGCCAGCACCAAAGGGTCCCACGAGGGGACCCAGTACTTC. Full variable domain (outside the CDR3, taken from reference TRBV2 and TRBJ2-5): EPEVTQTPSHQVTQMGQEVILRCVPISNHLYFYWYRQILGQKVEFLVSFYNNEISEKSEIFDDQFSVERPDGSNFTLKIRSTKLEDSAMYFCASTKGSHEGTQYFGPGTRLLVL.

This chain links TRBV5-4 with TRBJ2-5, with 12 bases aligning to TRBD2. Germline values: CDR1 SGHNT, CDR2 YYREEE (reference sequence). The ends lost 2 bases at V and 5 bases at J; junction bases unmatched: 7. This CDR3 has 16 residues. CDR3 in DNA: TGTGCCAGCAGCTTTCTAGCGGGGGGGAGGGTGGAGACCCAGTACTTC. Its protein is CASSFLAGGRVETQYF.

Written as DNA, the CDR3 is TGTGCCAGCAGCCAGACAGGGGCGGACTATGGCTACACCTTC. It is translated as CASSQTGADYGYTF. The chain recombines TRBV5-6 with TRBJ1-2, with 8 bases aligning to TRBD1. The CDR3 has 14 residues. The trim removed 4 bases at V and 3 bases at J, leaving 5 bases unmatched. Germline-derived CDR1 and CDR2 are SGHDT and YYEEEE.

The chain uses TRBV7-9 and TRBJ2-3, with 9 bases matching TRBD1. Germline CDR1 is SEHNR and CDR2 is FQNEAQ (reference sequence). The length of the CDR3 is 17 residues. V trimming: 2 bases; J trimming: 6 bases; junction bases outside the gene matches: 12. The CDR3 bases are TGTGCCAGCAGCTTATCAGGCGACAGGGGGTCTGCCGATACGCAGTATTTT. Translation gives CASSLSGDRGSADTQYF.

This clonotype came up many times. The chain uses TRBV6-5 and TRBJ1-2; TRBD1 aligns across 10 bases. The CDR3 contains 15 residues. Germline V gene data show CDR1 as MNHEY and CDR2 as SVGAGI. The junction had 5 bases not matched to a gene; V was cut back by 5 bases and J by 2 bases. The DNA for the CDR3 is TGTGCCAGCAGTACTCGGACAGGGGGGAACTATGGCTACACCTTC. It is translated as CASSTRTGGNYGYTF.

The rearrangement uses TRBV7-3 and TRBJ2-7; D is ambiguous. The CDR3 contains 14 residues. From germline, CDR1 is SGHTA and CDR2 FQGTGA. The V and J ends lost 10 bases and 0 bases respectively, with 16 bases between them. CDR3 nucleotide sequence: TGTGCCATGCCGACACACCCCAGCTCCTACGAGCAGTACTTC. It translates to CAMPTHPSSYEQYF.

In its sample, this clonotype was seen many times. This rearrangement joins TRBV20-1 to TRBJ2-3; D unresolved. The germline V and J ends were trimmed by 5 bases and 0 bases, with 15 bases remaining between them. The CDR3 is 15 residues long. Germline V gives CDR1 DFQATT, CDR2 SNEGSKA (reference sequence). CDR3 sequence: CSAPPYGPSTDTQYF. In DNA form, the CDR3 reads TGCAGTGCTCCGCCGTATGGCCCTAGCACAGATACGCAGTATTTT.

The genes are TRBV10-3 and TRBJ2-5; 7 positions match TRBD1. The V segment lost 3 bases and the J segment 2 bases; nucleotides outside the gene matches: 6. Germline-derived CDR1 and CDR2 are ENHRY and SYGVKD. The length of the CDR3 is 15 residues. CDR3 in DNA: TGTGCCATCAGTGACCCAGGGACAGCGCAAGAGACCCAGTACTTC. Amino acid sequence: CAISDPGTAQETQYF.

The J gene is TRBJ2-5, the V gene TRBV29-1; D possibly uses TRBD1 or TRBD2 (5 bases each). With 2 bases removed from V and 7 bases from J, the gap between germline ends came to 20 bases. The CDR3 consists of 15 residues. Germline lookup yields CDR1 SQVTM and CDR2 ANQGSEA. The CDR3 sequence is CSVEPPRGRPGTQYF. The CDR3 DNA follows: TGCAGCGTTGAACCACCCCGGGGACGGCCGGGGACCCAGTACTTC.

This clonotype was picked up a small number of times. The chain links TRBV10-3 to TRBJ2-3, with D perhaps TRBD2 (6 bases). The germline V and J ends were trimmed by 6 bases and 3 bases, with 22 bases remaining between them. CDR3 length: 17 residues. The germline V gene has CDR1 ENHRY and CDR2 SYGVKD. The CDR3 loop reads CAISAGMDLSGTDTQYF. CDR3 nucleotides: TGTGCCATCAGCGCGGGGATGGACTTATCTGGTACAGATACGCAGTATTTT.

The chain links TRBV15 to TRBJ1-2, with TRBD1 matching over 7 bases. Germline lookup yields CDR1 LNHNV and CDR2 YYDKDF (reference sequence). After removal of 5 bases from V and 0 bases from J, the junction contained 6 bases not matched to a gene. The CDR3 covers 15 residues. CDR3 amino acids: CATSRGTAANYGYTF. The DNA for the CDR3 is TGTGCCACCAGCCGTGGGACAGCAGCTAACTATGGCTACACCTTC.